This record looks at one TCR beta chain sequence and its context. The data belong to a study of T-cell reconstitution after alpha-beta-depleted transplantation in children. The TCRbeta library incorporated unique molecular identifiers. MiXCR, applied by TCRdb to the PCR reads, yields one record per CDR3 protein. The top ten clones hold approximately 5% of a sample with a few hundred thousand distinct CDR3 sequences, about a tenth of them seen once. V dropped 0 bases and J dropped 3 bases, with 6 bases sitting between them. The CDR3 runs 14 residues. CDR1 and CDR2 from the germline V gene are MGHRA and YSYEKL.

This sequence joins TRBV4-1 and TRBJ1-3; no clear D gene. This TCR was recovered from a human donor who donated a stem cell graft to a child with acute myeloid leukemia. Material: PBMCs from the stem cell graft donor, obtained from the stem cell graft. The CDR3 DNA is TGCGCCAGCAGCCAAGAACAGATTGGAAACACCATATATTTT. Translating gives CASSQEQIGNTIYF.